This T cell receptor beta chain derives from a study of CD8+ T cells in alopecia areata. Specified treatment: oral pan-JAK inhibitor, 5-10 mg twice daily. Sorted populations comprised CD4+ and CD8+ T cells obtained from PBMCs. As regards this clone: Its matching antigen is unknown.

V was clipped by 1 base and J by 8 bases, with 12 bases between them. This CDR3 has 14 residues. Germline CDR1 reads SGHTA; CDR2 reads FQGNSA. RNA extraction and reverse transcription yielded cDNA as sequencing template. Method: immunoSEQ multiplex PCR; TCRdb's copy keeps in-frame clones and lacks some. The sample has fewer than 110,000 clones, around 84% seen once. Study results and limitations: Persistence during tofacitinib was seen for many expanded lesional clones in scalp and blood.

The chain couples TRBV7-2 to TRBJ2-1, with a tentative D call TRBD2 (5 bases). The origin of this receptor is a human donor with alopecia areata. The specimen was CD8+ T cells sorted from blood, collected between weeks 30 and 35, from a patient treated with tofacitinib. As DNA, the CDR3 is TGTGCCAGCAGCTTAGTCAGGTTCGGGGATGAGCAGTTCTTC. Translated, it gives CASSLVRFGDEQFF.